The following is a T cell receptor (beta chain) sequence with its context. The antigen is not known. This entry comes from a study of T cells expressing NK-cell markers. For the study at large: From sorted CD3+CD56+NKG2C+, CD3+CD56+NKG2C- and CD3+CD56-NKG2C+ T cells came the TCR beta repertoires. Sequencing covered eight donors, seven HCMV-seropositive and one seronegative.

Synthesis of TCR beta cDNA relied on 5'RACE template switching carrying UMIs. TCRdb processed the 5' RACE reads again and assigns one entry to each CDR3 protein, with no DNA. The sample has approximately 440,000 distinct CDR3 sequences. The CDR3 totals 15 residues. In germline, CDR1 is SGHDT, CDR2 YYEEEE. General observations from the study: In several donors, dominant clonotypes made up about 28.3-65% of CD3+CD56-NKG2C+ cells.

The chain is built from TRBV5-6 and TRBJ1-1. The sample was blood T cells: a sorted CD56 or NKG2C T cell subset, CD4+ or CD8+ T cells, or bulk PBMC T cells (not recorded which). This clonotype originated in a woman aged 45-65 years in good health. CDR3 amino acids: CASSLDGGMDTEAFF.